This T cell receptor (beta chain) was found in a study of blood T cell repertoires in COVID-19. Germline values: CDR1 SQVTM, CDR2 ANQGSEA. CDR3 length equals 14 residues. J was trimmed by 5 bases and V by 4 bases; bases with no gene match: 10. Profiling relied on immunoSEQ multiplex PCR, and the TCRdb table lists in-frame clones only, not all of them. The sample shows 91,000 or so clones, around 84% of them seen only once. The chain has TRBV29-1 and TRBJ2-7; 8 nucleotides agree with TRBD2. The sample taken for sequencing was peripheral blood. The TCR comes from a woman aged 55-69 years in a cohort sampled during active or convalescent COVID-19. The CDR3 sequence is CSVGLGLAGNEQYF. CDR3 sequence (DNA): TGCAGCGTTGGGTTAGGCCTAGCGGGTAACGAGCAGTACTTC.